This passage covers 9 T cell receptor beta chains from one sample sequenced in a study of cytomegalovirus exposure and HLA in healthy donors. In the PCR, 60 Vbeta and 13 Jbeta primers were used. The data were produced by immunoSEQ multiplex PCR, yet TCRdb's version contains in-frame clones alone and is incomplete. The sample contains around 110,000 clones, 50% to 70% of which appear only once. Material: PBMCs. Receptor source: a woman aged 40 to 49 in good health and CMV-seropositive.

This chain connects TRBV13 to TRBJ2-1; D is ambiguous. V lost 1 base and J lost 7, with 5 bases in between. The length of the CDR3 is 12 residues. In germline, CDR1 is PRHDT, CDR2 FYEKMQ (reference sequence). CDR3 nucleotides: TGTGCCAGCAGCTTAGCGGTGAATGAGCAGTTCTTC. Translating gives CASSLAVNEQFF.

This chain uses TRBV10-3 with TRBJ2-5; D unclear. With 0 bases removed from V and 2 bases from J, the gap between germline ends came to 10 bases. CDR3 length equals 15 residues. CDR1 ENHRY and CDR2 SYGVKD come from the germline V gene. The DNA for the CDR3 is TGTGCCATCAGTGAGTCGTTAGCACCGCAAGAGACCCAGTACTTC. Protein: CAISESLAPQETQYF.

V gene TRBV25-1 combines with J gene TRBJ2-1; 12 nucleotides match TRBD2. V dropped 6 bases and J dropped 7; count of bases not matched to a gene: 4. Germline CDR1 MGHDK, CDR2 SYGVNS. This CDR3 has 14 amino acids. This chain's CDR3 is CASRLAGGRNEQFF. The CDR3 coding sequence is TGTGCCAGCAGACTAGCGGGAGGTAGGAATGAGCAGTTCTTC.

This clone appeared a few times. The chain is built from TRBV4-3 and TRBJ1-2, with a weak D call TRBD1 (5 bases). This CDR3 has 13 amino acids. Germline V gene sequence: CDR1 LGHNA, CDR2 YSLEER. Trimming pared 0 bases from V and 10 bases from J, leaving 12 bases between. This chain's CDR3 is CASSQDLQGPYTF. As DNA, the CDR3 is TGCGCCAGCAGCCAAGATCTTCAGGGCCCCTACACCTTC.

The chain links TRBV27 to TRBJ2-2; D gene unclear. Trimming pared 7 bases from V and 1 base from J, leaving 13 bases between. The CDR3 loop spans 15 amino acids. Per the germline V gene, CDR1 is MNHEY and CDR2 is SMNVEV (reference sequence). The CDR3 is CASNPVPGNTGELFF. CDR3 nucleotide sequence: TGTGCCAGCAACCCGGTGCCGGGGAACACCGGGGAGCTGTTTTTT.

CDR3 in amino acids: CASSLGLSNYGYTF. The DNA for the CDR3 is TGTGCCAGCAGCTTGGGGCTTTCTAACTATGGCTACACCTTC. This chain uses TRBV7-2 with TRBJ1-2, with D perhaps matching TRBD1 (5 bases). The CDR3 spans 14 residues. Between the trimmed V and J ends, which lost 3 bases and 0 bases, there was a span of 8 bases. CDR1 SGHTA and CDR2 FQGNSA come from the germline V gene.

The rearrangement uses TRBV7-9 and TRBJ1-2, with D hard to call. The CDR3 spans 11 residues. In germline, CDR1 is SEHNR, CDR2 FQNEAQ (reference sequence). V lost 2 bases to trimming and J lost 11 bases, with 9 bases between them. CDR3 nucleotides: TGTGCCAGCAGCTTACTTGGAGCTTACACCTTC. Translating gives CASSLLGAYTF.

The chain employs TRBV7-6 and TRBJ1-1; the D is unclear. Germline assignment: CDR1 SGHVS and CDR2 FNYEAQ. This CDR3 has 14 amino acids. Trimming stripped 0 bases from V and 5 bases from J, with 10 bases between. The CDR3 is CASSLASGFTEAFF. The CDR3 DNA is TGTGCCAGCAGCTTAGCTTCGGGGTTTACTGAAGCTTTCTTT.

The V gene is TRBV11-1, the J gene TRBJ2-7; TRBD1 matches 7 bases. The CDR3 sequence is 18 residues long. The germline V gene encodes CDR1 SGHAT and CDR2 FQDESV (reference sequence). The V and J ends lost 2 bases and 1 base, in that order; junction bases with no gene match: 14. The CDR3 DNA is TGTGCCAGCAGCTTAAAGGGATTTGACAGGGCGATTTCCTACGAGCAGTACTTC. The encoded protein is CASSLKGFDRAISYEQYF.